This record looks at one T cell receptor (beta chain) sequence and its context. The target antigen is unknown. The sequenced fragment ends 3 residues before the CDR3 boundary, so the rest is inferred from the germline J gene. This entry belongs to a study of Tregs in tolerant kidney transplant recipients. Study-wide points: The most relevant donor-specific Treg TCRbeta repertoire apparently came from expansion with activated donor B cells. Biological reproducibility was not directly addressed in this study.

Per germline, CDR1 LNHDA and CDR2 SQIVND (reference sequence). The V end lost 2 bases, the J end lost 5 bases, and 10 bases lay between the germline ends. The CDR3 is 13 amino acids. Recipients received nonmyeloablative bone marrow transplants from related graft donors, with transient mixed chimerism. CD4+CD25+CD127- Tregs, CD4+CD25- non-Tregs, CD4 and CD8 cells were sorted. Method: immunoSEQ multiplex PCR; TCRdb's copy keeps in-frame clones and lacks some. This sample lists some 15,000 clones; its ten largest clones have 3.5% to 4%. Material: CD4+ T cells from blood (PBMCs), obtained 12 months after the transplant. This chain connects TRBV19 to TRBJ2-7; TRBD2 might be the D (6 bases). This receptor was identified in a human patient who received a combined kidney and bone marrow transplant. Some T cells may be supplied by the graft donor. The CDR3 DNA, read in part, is TGTGCCAGTAGTATATTGTCTAGCGACGAG. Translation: CASSILSSDE. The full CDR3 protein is CASSILSSDEQYF.